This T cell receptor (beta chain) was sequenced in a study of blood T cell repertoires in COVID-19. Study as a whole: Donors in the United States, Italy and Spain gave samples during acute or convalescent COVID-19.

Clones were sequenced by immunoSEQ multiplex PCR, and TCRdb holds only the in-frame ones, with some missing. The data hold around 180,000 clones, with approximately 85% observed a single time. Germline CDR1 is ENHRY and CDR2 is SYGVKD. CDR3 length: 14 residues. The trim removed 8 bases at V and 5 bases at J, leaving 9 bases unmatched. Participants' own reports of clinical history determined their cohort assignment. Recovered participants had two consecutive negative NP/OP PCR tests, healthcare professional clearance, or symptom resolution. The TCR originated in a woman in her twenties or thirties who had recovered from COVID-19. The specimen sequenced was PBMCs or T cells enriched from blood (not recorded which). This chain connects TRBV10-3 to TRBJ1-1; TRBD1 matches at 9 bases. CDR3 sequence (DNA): TGTGCCATCGGCGCTCCGGGACAGGGTACTGAAGCTTTCTTT. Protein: CAIGAPGQGTEAFF.